These T cell receptor beta chains were read from a single sample in a study of type 1 regulatory T cells. Via MiXCR, TCRdb re-called the reads, giving one row per CDR3 protein. Of just over 14,000 distinct CDR3 sequences listed, about 13% were seen once; the top ten hold less than 20%. These TCRs' antigens remain unknown. Sequencing used cultured T cells, either the whole culture or a sorted T cell fraction (not recorded which). These receptors were collected from a human donor in good health. Each CDR3 is given with its conserved first and last residue. A D gene is named only where the DNA matches it firmly. Expanded clones get a size class; other rows say once, few or many, or leave the size out.

abundance: few
v_gene: TRBV7-3
d_gene: -
j_gene: TRBJ2-2
CDR3nt: TGTGCCAGCAGCTTATCGCGTCAGGGGAACACCGGGGAGCTGTTTTTT
CDR3aa: CASSLSRQGNTGELFF

abundance: many
v_gene: TRBV19
d_gene: TRBD1
j_gene: TRBJ1-1
CDR3nt: TGTGCCAGCAGAATCACAGGGGTGAACACTGAAGCTTTCTTT
CDR3aa: CASRITGVNTEAFF

abundance: -
v_gene: TRBV24-1
d_gene: TRBD2
j_gene: TRBJ2-6
CDR3nt: TGTGCCACCAGTGACGCCAGTGCGGGGGTCAACGTCCTGACTTTC
CDR3aa: CATSDASAGVNVLTF

abundance: many
v_gene: TRBV28
d_gene: -
j_gene: TRBJ1-5
CDR3nt: TGTGCCAGCAGTTTTCCCCAAGCTCGTCAGCCCCAGCATTTT
CDR3aa: CASSFPQARQPQHF

abundance: many
v_gene: TRBV12-3/TRBV12-4
d_gene: TRBD2
j_gene: TRBJ2-7
CDR3nt: TGTGCCAGCAGTTTAGTAGCGGGAAGGCACGAGCAGTACTTC
CDR3aa: CASSLVAGRHEQYF

abundance: -
v_gene: TRBV5-4
d_gene: -
j_gene: TRBJ2-3
CDR3nt: TGTGCCAGCAGGGGACTTCGCACAGATACGCAGTATTTT
CDR3aa: CASRGLRTDTQYF

abundance: many
v_gene: TRBV6-1
d_gene: -
j_gene: TRBJ2-7
CDR3nt: TGTGCCAGCAGTGTCCGGGAACTCACCTCACAGTACTTC
CDR3aa: CASSVRELTSQYF

abundance: many
v_gene: TRBV9
d_gene: TRBD1
j_gene: TRBJ1-6
CDR3nt: TGTGCCAGCAGCCCTCGGGACAGGGACCCCTATAATTCACCCCTCCACTTT
CDR3aa: CASSPRDRDPYNSPLHF

abundance: many
v_gene: TRBV7-2
d_gene: -
j_gene: TRBJ2-3
CDR3nt: TGTGCCAGCAGCTCACCCCTCACAGATACGCAGTATTTT
CDR3aa: CASSSPLTDTQYF

abundance: many
v_gene: TRBV20-1
d_gene: -
j_gene: TRBJ1-5
CDR3nt: TGCAGTGCTGCCAGCAATCAGCCCCAGCATTTT
CDR3aa: CSAASNQPQHF

abundance: many
v_gene: TRBV5-6
d_gene: -
j_gene: TRBJ2-3
CDR3nt: TGTGCCAGCAGCTTGACCGGCACAGATACGCAGTATTTT
CDR3aa: CASSLTGTDTQYF

abundance: -
v_gene: TRBV18
d_gene: -
j_gene: TRBJ2-7
CDR3nt: TGTACCAGCTCACCCAGGGGGGCTGTGCACGAGCAGTACTTC
CDR3aa: CTSSPRGAVHEQYF

abundance: many
v_gene: TRBV20-1
d_gene: TRBD1
j_gene: TRBJ2-4
CDR3nt: TGCAGTGCTAGAGTCACAGGGGGGAAAAACATTCAGTACTTC
CDR3aa: CSARVTGGKNIQYF

abundance: -
v_gene: TRBV20-1
d_gene: -
j_gene: TRBJ1-6
CDR3nt: TGCAGTGCTAGTTTGGGGAGGGGACAATCCCTCCACTTT
CDR3aa: CSASLGRGQSLHF

abundance: -
v_gene: TRBV24-1
d_gene: -
j_gene: TRBJ2-1
CDR3nt: TGTGCCACCAGTGATGGGGTGAATGAGCAGTTCTTC
CDR3aa: CATSDGVNEQFF

abundance: medium-sized
v_gene: TRBV20-1
d_gene: TRBD1
j_gene: TRBJ1-5
CDR3nt: TGCAGTGCTAGAGAGTTGAACAGGGGAACTGTTCAGCCCCAGCATTTT
CDR3aa: CSARELNRGTVQPQHF

abundance: many
v_gene: TRBV18
d_gene: -
j_gene: TRBJ1-6
CDR3nt: TGTGCCAGCTCACCCGGCAGGGACCATTCACCCCTCCACTTT
CDR3aa: CASSPGRDHSPLHF

abundance: many
v_gene: TRBV7-7
d_gene: TRBD2
j_gene: TRBJ2-1
CDR3nt: TGTGCTAGCAGCCCAGTTACTAGCGGGAGAAGGGAGCAGTTCTTC
CDR3aa: CASSPVTSGRREQFF

abundance: -
v_gene: TRBV20-1
d_gene: TRBD1
j_gene: TRBJ2-5
CDR3nt: TGCAGTGCTGACAGGGTAGAGACCCAGTACTTC
CDR3aa: CSADRVETQYF

abundance: few
v_gene: TRBV28
d_gene: TRBD2
j_gene: TRBJ2-7
CDR3nt: TGTGCCAGCAGTTCGGCGGGACTAGCGGAGGGATACGAGCAGTACTTC
CDR3aa: CASSSAGLAEGYEQYF

abundance: -
v_gene: TRBV18
d_gene: -
j_gene: TRBJ2-7
CDR3nt: TGTGCCAGCTCACCGAGCGACGAGCAGTACTTC
CDR3aa: CASSPSDEQYF

abundance: large
v_gene: TRBV12-3/TRBV12-4
d_gene: TRBD2
j_gene: TRBJ2-1
CDR3nt: TGTGCCAGCAGGGGGGCCGGACTAGCTTGGGGCTACAATGAGCAGTTCTTC
CDR3aa: CASRGAGLAWGYNEQFF

abundance: few
v_gene: TRBV5-1
d_gene: -
j_gene: TRBJ1-1
CDR3nt: TGCGCCAGCAGCCCGAGGTTGTCCGGGGGCGATGTGGCTGAAGCTTTCTTT
CDR3aa: CASSPRLSGGDVAEAFF

abundance: many
v_gene: TRBV6-6
d_gene: -
j_gene: TRBJ2-5
CDR3nt: TGTGCCAGCAGTCTTGGAGTGGCCCCGGGAGAGACCCAGTACTTC
CDR3aa: CASSLGVAPGETQYF

abundance: many
v_gene: TRBV5-1
d_gene: TRBD1
j_gene: TRBJ2-3
CDR3nt: TGCGCCAGCAGCCTGGGACAGGGGATAAGCACAGATACGCAGTATTTT
CDR3aa: CASSLGQGISTDTQYF

abundance: many
v_gene: TRBV12-3/TRBV12-4
d_gene: TRBD1
j_gene: TRBJ2-1
CDR3nt: TGTGCCAGCAGTCCACGCGGACAGGGAGTTGCCGATGAGCAGTTCTTC
CDR3aa: CASSPRGQGVADEQFF

abundance: medium-sized
v_gene: TRBV5-1
d_gene: -
j_gene: TRBJ1-2
CDR3nt: TGCGCCAGCAGCCATGGGGGGGACCACTATGGCTACACCTTC
CDR3aa: CASSHGGDHYGYTF

abundance: few
v_gene: TRBV6-5
d_gene: -
j_gene: TRBJ1-1
CDR3nt: TGTGCCAGCAGTTATTATGGGCGGCCGAACACTGAAGCTTTCTTT
CDR3aa: CASSYYGRPNTEAFF

abundance: -
v_gene: TRBV5-6
d_gene: -
j_gene: TRBJ2-2
CDR3nt: TGTGCCAGCAGCTTGGTTGAACTGAGGACGGCATGGGGCACCGGGGAGCTGTTTTTT
CDR3aa: CASSLVELRTAWGTGELFF

abundance: -
v_gene: TRBV5-1
d_gene: -
j_gene: TRBJ2-5
CDR3nt: TGCGCCAGCCACGACGGGCCAGCGGATTTCCAAGAGACCCAGTACTTC
CDR3aa: CASHDGPADFQETQYF

abundance: medium-sized
v_gene: TRBV7-2
d_gene: -
j_gene: TRBJ2-2
CDR3nt: TGTGCCAGCAGCAGGGCGAGGATTAACACCGGGGAGCTGTTTTTT
CDR3aa: CASSRARINTGELFF

abundance: few
v_gene: TRBV5-1
d_gene: -
j_gene: TRBJ2-5
CDR3nt: TGCGCCAGCAGCTTCGCAGGGGAAGAGACCCAGTACTTC
CDR3aa: CASSFAGEETQYF

abundance: -
v_gene: TRBV9
d_gene: TRBD2
j_gene: TRBJ2-2
CDR3nt: TGTGCCAGCAGCTCCTCGACTAGCAGGAACACCGGGGAGCTGTTTTTT
CDR3aa: CASSSSTSRNTGELFF

abundance: many
v_gene: TRBV27
d_gene: -
j_gene: TRBJ1-2
CDR3nt: TGTGCCAGCAGTTCTCCGGGGGCGGGCTATGGCTACACCTTC
CDR3aa: CASSSPGAGYGYTF

abundance: -
v_gene: TRBV7-2
d_gene: -
j_gene: TRBJ2-5
CDR3nt: TGTGCCAGCAGCTTCTGGGTGGGCTCAGAGACCCAGTACTTC
CDR3aa: CASSFWVGSETQYF

abundance: many
v_gene: TRBV18
d_gene: -
j_gene: TRBJ2-5
CDR3nt: TGTGCCAGCTCACCCATAAGGTCTAGTGTGGAGACCCAGTACTTC
CDR3aa: CASSPIRSSVETQYF

abundance: few
v_gene: TRBV7-3
d_gene: -
j_gene: TRBJ2-5
CDR3nt: TGTGCCAGCAGCGCTACGGGGGCCCTGGGGATCGAGACCCAGTACTTC
CDR3aa: CASSATGALGIETQYF

abundance: many
v_gene: TRBV28
d_gene: -
j_gene: TRBJ1-5
CDR3nt: TGTGCCAGCAGTTTATGGCAGAGTACGAATCAGCCCCAGCATTTT
CDR3aa: CASSLWQSTNQPQHF

abundance: few
v_gene: TRBV18
d_gene: TRBD1
j_gene: TRBJ1-2
CDR3nt: TGTGCCAGCTCTCGGGACAGGGTATATGGCTACACCTTC
CDR3aa: CASSRDRVYGYTF

abundance: -
v_gene: TRBV7-9
d_gene: TRBD2
j_gene: TRBJ2-1
CDR3nt: TGTGCCAGCAGCTCCCTTGTTGGTAGCGGGAGTAAAACGTGGAATGAGCAGTTCTTC
CDR3aa: CASSSLVGSGSKTWNEQFF

abundance: -
v_gene: TRBV10-3
d_gene: TRBD1
j_gene: TRBJ2-7
CDR3nt: TGTGCCATCAGTGAGAGAGGGGGACAGGGCAACGAGCAGTACTTC
CDR3aa: CAISERGGQGNEQYF

abundance: -
v_gene: TRBV5-1
d_gene: -
j_gene: TRBJ2-2
CDR3nt: TGTGCCAGCAGCTTCGCGAGGAACACCGGGGAGCTGTTTTTT
CDR3aa: CASSFARNTGELFF

abundance: many
v_gene: TRBV18
d_gene: TRBD1
j_gene: TRBJ1-2
CDR3nt: TGTGCCAGCTCGCCCGCCAGGGGGTATTCCCCTCCGGGCACCTTC
CDR3aa: CASSPARGYSPPGTF

abundance: many
v_gene: TRBV5-1
d_gene: -
j_gene: TRBJ2-3
CDR3nt: TGCGCCAGCAGCTTGGCACAGAACACAGATACGCAGTATTTT
CDR3aa: CASSLAQNTDTQYF

abundance: many
v_gene: TRBV18
d_gene: TRBD1
j_gene: TRBJ1-1
CDR3nt: TGTGCCAGCTCAGGACAGGGGAACACTGAAGCTTTCTTT
CDR3aa: CASSGQGNTEAFF

abundance: medium-sized
v_gene: TRBV18
d_gene: -
j_gene: TRBJ2-2
CDR3nt: TGTGCCAGCTCACCAACCCGAGGGACCGGGGAGCTGTTTTTT
CDR3aa: CASSPTRGTGELFF

abundance: many
v_gene: TRBV10-3
d_gene: -
j_gene: TRBJ2-1
CDR3nt: TGTGCCATCAGCCCGGGTCTCAATGAGCAGTTCTTC
CDR3aa: CAISPGLNEQFF

abundance: once
v_gene: TRBV9
d_gene: -
j_gene: TRBJ2-2
CDR3nt: TGTGCCAGCAGCGTTTTGACAGTCGCGAACACCGGGGAGCTGTTTTTT
CDR3aa: CASSVLTVANTGELFF

abundance: -
v_gene: TRBV19
d_gene: TRBD2
j_gene: TRBJ2-1
CDR3nt: TGTGCCAGTCTAGCGGAGGGGACCCACAATGAGCAGTTCTTC
CDR3aa: CASLAEGTHNEQFF

abundance: few
v_gene: TRBV5-4
d_gene: TRBD2
j_gene: TRBJ2-5
CDR3nt: TGTGCCAGCAGCTCGACTAGCGGGGCTGAGACCCAGTACTTC
CDR3aa: CASSSTSGAETQYF

abundance: -
v_gene: TRBV20-1
d_gene: TRBD1
j_gene: TRBJ1-1
CDR3nt: TGCAGTGCTAGAGGGACAGGGGATGGTGAAGCTTTCTTT
CDR3aa: CSARGTGDGEAFF